This T cell receptor beta chain came from a study of blood T cells in healthy people across ages. Study background: About one barcoded TCR beta cDNA was captured per two T cells.

It was with a sample-barcoded 5' primer and a J-beta primer mix that a second PCR of roughly 6 to 12 cycles was run. MiXCR, run by TCRdb on the 5' RACE reads, gives a single entry per CDR3 protein. The sample lists more than 900,000 distinct CDR3 sequences; 25% to 35% were seen once. Germline loops: CDR1 MNHEY, CDR2 SVGAGI. This CDR3 is 17 amino acids long. Another study also made use of these data, one on T cells of mothers and their children. This second report adds: The donors comprised several children and their three healthy Caucasian mothers. Each mother yielded more than 9.5 million TCR beta CDR3 reads. Each child yielded a few million reads. Related mother-child pairs showed slightly higher but non-significant overlap than unrelated pairs.

Sequenced material: blood. V is TRBV6-5 and J is TRBJ2-7, with TRBD1 matching 8 bases. The DNA matches TRBJ2-5 better at its end, which makes the J call doubtful. This TCR was sampled from a woman in her forties in good health. CDR3 nucleotide sequence: TGTGCCAGCAGTTGGACAGGGTCCCATACTCCGACTGAGACCCAGTACTTC. This translates into CASSWTGSHTPTETQYF.